Listed here are 21 T cell receptor beta chains from one sample, sequenced in a study of T cell repertoires in cytomegalovirus infection. These TCRs are of unknown antigen specificity. TCRdb reanalysed the reads using MiXCR and keeps one entry per CDR3 protein. The data show some 130,000 distinct CDR3 sequences, around 30% seen once. Source: CD8+ T cells from cultured PBMCs, taken from culture after CMV antigen stimulation. The origin of the receptors is a human donor in good health (CMV status not recorded). Some clones in this sample may be carry-over from other donors' samples.

Many counts were recorded for this clonotype. The V gene is TRBV18, the J gene TRBJ2-7; TRBD1 is a possible D gene (6 bases). Germline lookup yields CDR1 KGHSH and CDR2 LQKENI. The CDR3 totals 13 residues. V was shortened by 7 bases and J by 2 bases, with 12 bases between the two germline ends. DNA for the CDR3: TGTGCCAGCTGGAAAGGGGGTGCCTACGAGCAGTACTTC. The encoded protein is CASWKGGAYEQYF.

This clonotype was recorded many times. The CDR3 sequence: CASSDGGGAHTDTQYF. The CDR3 region has the DNA TGTGCCAGCAGTGATGGGGGAGGGGCGCACACAGATACGCAGTATTTT. The V call is TRBV6-1, the J call TRBJ2-3, with 7 positions matching TRBD2. CDR1 is MNHNS and CDR2 is SASEGT in the germline V gene. The CDR3 consists of 16 residues. After removal of 3 bases from V and 2 bases from J, the junction contained 8 bases not matched to a gene.

V gene TRBV12-3 or TRBV12-4 combines with J gene TRBJ1-2; maybe TRBD1 (5 bases). Trimming left V 8 bases short and J 3 bases short, with 22 bases between. CDR3 length equals 16 residues. For the CDR3, the DNA is TGTGCCAGCTGGGGCACGGACGGATTCTTTGACTATGGCTACACCTTC. This sequence encodes CASWGTDGFFDYGYTF.

In this sample, this clonotype turned up a few times. This chain uses TRBV19 with TRBJ1-1, with a possible D match to TRBD1 (5 bases). Germline values: CDR1 LNHDA, CDR2 SQIVND (reference sequence). The CDR3 sequence is 13 residues long. The V end was cut by 7 bases, the J end by 3 bases, with 12 bases between. The chain's CDR3 is CASKGYQDTEAFF. The CDR3 bases are TGTGCCAGTAAGGGGTATCAGGACACTGAAGCTTTCTTT.

The gene calls are TRBV27 and TRBJ2-2; D call uncertain. The CDR3 sequence is 15 residues long. Trimming cost V 4 bases and J 0 bases, with 9 bases left between them. Germline-derived CDR1 and CDR2 are MNHEY and SMNVEV (reference sequence). The CDR3 spells CASSSRETNTGELFF. CDR3 bases: TGTGCCAGCAGTTCCCGAGAGACGAACACCGGGGAGCTGTTTTTT.

The gene calls are TRBV4-1 and TRBJ2-1; D might be TRBD1 (6 bases). The germline CDR1 and CDR2 sequences are MGHRA and YSYEKL. The length of the CDR3 is 13 residues. Between the trimmed V and J ends, which lost 4 bases and 6 bases, there was a span of 10 bases. The CDR3: CASSPLDSNEQFF. CDR3 DNA sequence: TGCGCCAGCAGCCCCTTGGACAGCAATGAGCAGTTCTTC.

This clonotype was seen only a few times. The chain couples TRBV28 to TRBJ1-6; unclear D gene. The CDR3 has 15 residues. Trimming left V 3 bases short and J 3 bases short, with 9 bases between. In germline, CDR1 is MDHEN, CDR2 SYDVKM. CDR3 sequence (DNA): TGTGCCAGCAGTTTCGACGGATTCTATAATTCACCCCTCCACTTT. Translation: CASSFDGFYNSPLHF.

The chain combines TRBV4-2 with TRBJ1-2; D might be TRBD1 (6 bases). The V gene's germline CDR1 is LGHNA and CDR2 YNFKEQ. CDR3 size: 18 residues. V lost 0 bases to trimming and J lost 0 bases, with 17 bases between them. CDR3 in amino acids: CASSQERGSAGANYGYTF. CDR3 DNA sequence: TGTGCCAGCAGCCAAGAGCGGGGGTCAGCAGGGGCTAACTATGGCTACACCTTC.

The chain joins TRBV19 to TRBJ1-1, with 12 positions matching TRBD1. With V trimmed by 4 bases and J by 1 base, 13 bases remained unmatched. The CDR3 is 19 residues long. CDR1 is LNHDA and CDR2 is SQIVND in the germline V gene (reference sequence). Here the CDR3 reads CASSTSTRDRGLQNTEAFF. Here the CDR3 DNA reads TGTGCCAGTAGTACCTCGACCCGGGACAGGGGGCTCCAGAACACTGAAGCTTTCTTT.

CDR3 residues: CASSDWGDTQYF. The CDR3 DNA reads TGTGCCAGCAGTGATTGGGGGGATACGCAGTATTTT. The chain combines TRBV6-1 with TRBJ2-3; D may correspond to TRBD1 or TRBD2 (5 bases each). The V end was cut by 3 bases, the J end by 6 bases, with 7 bases between. Germline CDR1 is MNHNS and CDR2 is SASEGT. The CDR3 contains 12 residues.

The gene calls are TRBV28 and TRBJ1-6, with a weak D call TRBD1 (6 bases). V lost 5 bases and J lost 4, with 12 bases in between. The CDR3 contains 15 residues. Germline V CDR1 and CDR2: MDHEN, SYDVKM. The CDR3 loop is CASSPRGRYNSPLHF. The CDR3 coding sequence is TGTGCCAGCAGTCCCCGGGGGCGGTATAATTCACCCCTCCACTTT.

This clonotype was seen at least ten times. The CDR3 loop is CASIYGNTIYF. CDR3 nucleotide sequence: TGTGCCAGCATATATGGAAACACCATATATTTT. This rearrangement joins TRBV12-3 or TRBV12-4 to TRBJ1-3; D is unresolved. V lost 7 bases and J 3 bases, leaving 4 bases between the germline ends. This CDR3 has 11 residues.

In its sample, this clonotype was seen a few times. A read error may account for a junction end that differs from germline. The rearrangement joins TRBV4-1 to TRBJ2-3, with D unclear. CDR1 MGHRA and CDR2 YSYEKL come from the germline V gene. This CDR3 is built from 16 residues. Written as DNA, the CDR3 is TGTGCCAGCAGCCAAGAAGGTCCGAGCGGCACAGATACGCAGTATTTT. Its protein is CASSQEGPSGTDTQYF.

In its sample, this clonotype was seen a few times. The J gene is TRBJ2-2, the V gene TRBV7-6; no clear D gene. This CDR3 has 12 amino acids. CDR1 is SGHVS, CDR2 FNYEAQ, per germline. V lost 5 bases and J 7 bases, leaving 8 bases between the germline ends. This CDR3 is CASSPINGELFF. The CDR3 DNA reads as TGTGCCAGCAGCCCAATCAACGGGGAGCTGTTTTTT.

The chain couples TRBV11-2 to TRBJ2-1; weak D call: TRBD1 (6 bases). V lost 1 base, J lost 6 bases, and 10 bases lay in between. Germline assignment: CDR1 SGHAT and CDR2 FQNNGV. This CDR3 is built from 14 residues. The CDR3 here is CASSLVVRGNEQFF. CDR3 DNA: TGTGCCAGCAGCTTAGTAGTCAGGGGCAATGAGCAGTTCTTC.

This clonotype was seen many times. The rearrangement links TRBV7-2 to TRBJ2-2; 8 bases agree with TRBD1. Germline trimming cut 8 bases from V and 1 base from J; bases unmatched to any gene: 3. Germline loops: CDR1 SGHTA, CDR2 FQGNSA. The CDR3 loop spans 14 amino acids. For the CDR3, the DNA is TGTGCCAGCGAAGGGACAGGGAACACCGGGGAGCTGTTTTTT. Its translation is CASEGTGNTGELFF.

This clonotype has a handful of counts. The chain carries TRBV12-3 or TRBV12-4 and TRBJ2-1; D uncertain. Trimming took off 3 bases at V and 6 bases at J, with 6 bases between the two ends. The CDR3 runs 12 residues. CDR3 residues: CASSFIGNEQFF. The CDR3 nucleotides are TGTGCCAGCAGTTTTATAGGCAATGAGCAGTTCTTC.

This clonotype occurred many times. This chain uses TRBV7-9 with TRBJ2-3; possible D gene TRBD2, 5 bases. Germline CDR1 SEHNR, CDR2 FQNEAQ (reference sequence). V lost 4 bases to trimming and J lost 2 bases, with 10 bases between them. This CDR3 region has 14 residues. This chain's CDR3 is CASSSRAATDTQYF. CDR3 in DNA: TGTGCCAGCAGCTCGAGGGCAGCCACAGATACGCAGTATTTT.

The rearrangement links TRBV14 to TRBJ1-1, with TRBD1 matching over 7 bases. The junction had 4 bases not matched to a gene; V was cut back by 3 bases and J by 0 bases. CDR1 is SGHDN and CDR2 is FVKESK in the germline V gene. CDR3 length: 15 amino acids. CDR3: CASSHLQGMNTEAFF. As DNA, the CDR3 is TGTGCCAGCAGCCACCTACAGGGGATGAACACTGAAGCTTTCTTT.

There are many counts of this clonotype. This chain uses TRBV19 with TRBJ1-1; D unclear. This CDR3 is built from 13 residues. In germline, CDR1 is LNHDA, CDR2 SQIVND (reference sequence). The V gene lost 4 bases and the J gene lost 3 bases, with 9 bases spanning the gap. The CDR3 nucleotides read TGTGCCAGTAGTACTCTCGGGGACACTGAAGCTTTCTTT. Residues: CASSTLGDTEAFF.

The rearrangement joins TRBV24-1 to TRBJ2-1, with 8 bases matching TRBD2. This CDR3 region has 14 residues. V shed 5 bases, J shed 8 bases, and the junction held 7 bases outside the gene matches. Germline V gene lookup returns CDR1 KGHDR and CDR2 SFDVKD. CDR3 in DNA: TGTGCCACCAGTGCACGGGGGGGAATCGATGAGCAGTTCTTC. It encodes CATSARGGIDEQFF.